The 3 T cell receptor beta chains below were found in one sample sequenced in a study of chronic HIV infection and antiretroviral therapy (dated by TCRdb to about 2015). Receptor amplification or capture employed 5' RACE. Data came from an Illumina MiSeq. TCRdb redid the processing of the public reads, applying fastp at Q25 and MiXCR, and retained in-frame beta chains. Entries that share a CDR3 protein sequence are merged under the most common genes and DNA. The sample yields tens of thousands of distinct CDR3 sequences; about 8.1% were counted once. Of the sample, about 3% is held by the ten largest clones. Sequenced sample: peripheral blood. These receptors came from an adult who had HIV and had not received antiretroviral therapy, or was an uninfected healthy control (not recorded which).

This clonotype was observed a handful of times. The chain couples TRBV15 to TRBJ1-5, with D possibly matching TRBD1 (6 bases). CDR1 LNHNV and CDR2 YYDKDF come from the germline V gene (reference sequence). The length of the CDR3 is 13 residues. Trimming left V 2 bases short and J 4 bases short, with 6 bases between. The CDR3 sequence is CATSRQGNQPQHF. CDR3 DNA: TGTGCCACCAGCAGACAGGGGAATCAGCCCCAGCATTTT.

The rearrangement joins TRBV2 to TRBJ2-3; no reliable D call. CDR1 is SNHLY and CDR2 is FYNNEI in the germline V gene. V dropped 3 bases and J dropped 4 bases, with 14 bases sitting between them. The CDR3 spans 15 residues. The CDR3 DNA sequence: TGTGCCAGCAGTGATTGGCGACCTTACGCAGATACGCAGTATTTT. Encoded protein: CASSDWRPYADTQYF.

This chain connects TRBV7-8 to TRBJ1-4; D is ambiguous. The germline V gene encodes CDR1 SGHVS and CDR2 FQNEAQ. The CDR3 totals 14 residues. V lost 9 bases to trimming and J lost 4 bases, with 15 bases between them. CDR3 sequence (DNA): TGTGCCAGTTCACTGGGCAGACGTAATGAAAAACTGTTTTTT. Its translation: CASSLGRRNEKLFF.